This is a list of T cell receptor beta chains from one sample in a study of a mutant IDH1 vaccine in newly diagnosed glioma. TCRdb's copy holds only in-frame clones and misses some; the assay was immunoSEQ multiplex PCR. The sample has about 24,000 clones, roughly nine tenths seen once. The material was PBMCs, obtained from a glioma patient treated with radiotherapy, temozolomide or both. The receptors here all came from a young man with glioma. CDR3s include the opening cysteine and the closing phenylalanine or tryptophan. The order of the fields is V gene, CDR3 protein.

>TRBV6-6
CASTGDYGYTF
>TRBV18
CASSLSGTDTQYF
>TRBV5-1
CASSSGAVDQFF
>TRBV2
CASTLSGSTEAFF
>TRBV11-2
CASLLGGGYGNTIYF
>TRBV5-1
CASSLERVLSTGELFF
>TRBV11-1
CASSLGGISYNEQFF
>TRBV21-1
CASSKEVGQNYEQYF
>TRBV6-5
CASSYAGQDIYF
>TRBV7-2
CASSLSGRTNEQFF
>TRBV7-6
CASSLVIRTNKETQYF
>TRBV4-1
CASSQPKGVPYTEAFF
>TRBV18
CASSPPLGGDGEQYF
>TRBV7-2
CASSFRVVTNYGYTF
>TRBV5-1
CASSLDRALNTEAFF
>TRBV11-2
CASSPRRAGNTEAFF